These T cell receptor beta chains were read from a single sample in a study of T-cell memory formation after mild COVID-19. TCRdb used MiXCR to reprocess the 5' RACE reads, holding one entry per CDR3 protein. The sample holds about 180,000 distinct CDR3 sequences; 16% are singletons and the top ten take about 2%. The sample comprised PBMCs or a T cell subset sorted from them (not recorded which). The receptors derive from an adult woman who had mild COVID-19 (a few samples of this study predate the infection). Cell type and time point are not known. Each CDR3 is given with its conserved first and last residue. A D gene is named only where the DNA matches it firmly. Clone size is given for some rows only: seen once, a few or many times, or a class if the clone is expanded.

d_call: .
v_call: TRBV12-3/TRBV12-4
j_call: TRBJ2-4
clone_size: .
cdr3_nt: TGTGCCAGCAGGGTGGATGGAGAACTAGCCAAAAACATTCAGTACTTC
cdr3_aa: CASRVDGELAKNIQYF

d_call: TRBD1
v_call: TRBV7-9
j_call: TRBJ1-6
clone_size: few
cdr3_nt: TGTGCCAGCAGCGGACAGGGGGGGAGTTCACCCCTCCACTTT
cdr3_aa: CASSGQGGSSPLHF

d_call: .
v_call: TRBV9
j_call: TRBJ2-1
clone_size: .
cdr3_nt: TGTGCCAGCAGCGTAGGTGTGACAGACTCCTACAATGAGCAGTTCTTC
cdr3_aa: CASSVGVTDSYNEQFF

d_call: .
v_call: TRBV24-1
j_call: TRBJ2-1
clone_size: few
cdr3_nt: TGTGCCACCAGTCTAAGGCGGGAGCAGTTCTTC
cdr3_aa: CATSLRREQFF

d_call: .
v_call: TRBV5-6
j_call: TRBJ2-3
clone_size: few
cdr3_nt: TGTGCCAGCAGCTCCAGGGGATTCACGCAGTATTTT
cdr3_aa: CASSSRGFTQYF

d_call: TRBD1
v_call: TRBV7-8
j_call: TRBJ2-7
clone_size: .
cdr3_nt: TGTGCCAGCAGCTTACCGGGACAGGGGCCCCCCGGGCAGTACTTC
cdr3_aa: CASSLPGQGPPGQYF

d_call: .
v_call: TRBV7-3
j_call: TRBJ2-3
clone_size: .
cdr3_nt: TGTGCCAGCAGCTTACGTGGGATCGCGACAGATACGCAGTATTTT
cdr3_aa: CASSLRGIATDTQYF

d_call: .
v_call: TRBV7-9
j_call: TRBJ1-1
clone_size: .
cdr3_nt: TGTGCCAGCAGCTTAGGACAGATCAACACTGAAGCTTTCTTT
cdr3_aa: CASSLGQINTEAFF

d_call: TRBD1
v_call: TRBV18
j_call: TRBJ1-4
clone_size: few
cdr3_nt: TGTGCCAGCTCTTCGACAGGGAATGAAAAACTGTTTTTT
cdr3_aa: CASSSTGNEKLFF

d_call: TRBD2
v_call: TRBV20-1
j_call: TRBJ2-7
clone_size: many
cdr3_nt: TGCAGTGCTAGGGGCCGACTAGCGGGAAGTGAGCAGTACTTC
cdr3_aa: CSARGRLAGSEQYF

d_call: TRBD2
v_call: TRBV4-2
j_call: TRBJ2-5
clone_size: .
cdr3_nt: TGTGCCAGCAGCCAAGTGTGGCTAGCGGGAGAGCAGGAGACCCAGTACTTC
cdr3_aa: CASSQVWLAGEQETQYF

d_call: .
v_call: TRBV29-1
j_call: TRBJ1-1
clone_size: few
cdr3_nt: TGCAGCGTGGAGCGGGGAATGAACACTGAAGCTTTCTTT
cdr3_aa: CSVERGMNTEAFF

d_call: .
v_call: TRBV5-5
j_call: TRBJ2-7
clone_size: .
cdr3_nt: TGTGCCAGCAGCTCGACCTGGTCGGCCTACGAGCAGTACTTC
cdr3_aa: CASSSTWSAYEQYF

d_call: TRBD2
v_call: TRBV9
j_call: TRBJ2-7
clone_size: .
cdr3_nt: TGTGCCAGCAGCGTTCGACTAGCGGGATTCGCCTACGAGCAGTACTTC
cdr3_aa: CASSVRLAGFAYEQYF

d_call: TRBD2
v_call: TRBV19
j_call: TRBJ2-1
clone_size: few
cdr3_nt: TGTGCCAGTAGAGGAGAATCGGGACTACCTACTAATGAGCAGTTCTTC
cdr3_aa: CASRGESGLPTNEQFF

d_call: TRBD2
v_call: TRBV9
j_call: TRBJ2-3
clone_size: few
cdr3_nt: TGTGCCAGCAGCGCCCTAGCGGGGAAAAGCACAGATACGCAGTATTTT
cdr3_aa: CASSALAGKSTDTQYF

d_call: .
v_call: TRBV9
j_call: TRBJ2-6
clone_size: .
cdr3_nt: TGTGCCAGCAGCGTAGAGGATCCAGGGAATTTAGGGTCTGGGGCCAACGTCCTGACTTTC
cdr3_aa: CASSVEDPGNLGSGANVLTF

d_call: TRBD2
v_call: TRBV6-1
j_call: TRBJ2-3
clone_size: few
cdr3_nt: TGTGCCAGCAGCCGGACCACTAGCGGGGGAGGCTCAGATACGCAGTATTTT
cdr3_aa: CASSRTTSGGGSDTQYF

d_call: TRBD2
v_call: TRBV7-9
j_call: TRBJ2-1
clone_size: .
cdr3_nt: TGTGCCAGCAGCTCCGCGGGGTTAGCGGGGGGGCTCCCTTACAATGAGCAGTTCTTC
cdr3_aa: CASSSAGLAGGLPYNEQFF

d_call: .
v_call: TRBV5-4
j_call: TRBJ2-1
clone_size: few
cdr3_nt: TGTGCCAGCAGCTTGGGATCGGGGGATGAGCAGTTCTTC
cdr3_aa: CASSLGSGDEQFF

d_call: .
v_call: TRBV6-6
j_call: TRBJ1-1
clone_size: .
cdr3_nt: TGTGCCAGCAGTTACTCGAGTGAGAACACTGAAGCTTTCTTT
cdr3_aa: CASSYSSENTEAFF

d_call: .
v_call: TRBV12-3/TRBV12-4
j_call: TRBJ2-2
clone_size: .
cdr3_nt: TGTGCCAGCAGCCAAGGTAGCCCGGGCACCGGGGAGCTGTTTTTT
cdr3_aa: CASSQGSPGTGELFF

d_call: TRBD2
v_call: TRBV7-9
j_call: TRBJ2-3
clone_size: many
cdr3_nt: TGTGCCAGCAGCTTCCATGGGGAGGGGACCCGCACAGATACGCAGTATTTT
cdr3_aa: CASSFHGEGTRTDTQYF

d_call: TRBD1
v_call: TRBV25-1
j_call: TRBJ2-7
clone_size: .
cdr3_nt: TGTGCCAGCGCAAGCGGATGGGGGACAGGGTCCTACGAGCAGTACTTC
cdr3_aa: CASASGWGTGSYEQYF

d_call: .
v_call: TRBV11-2
j_call: TRBJ2-1
clone_size: .
cdr3_nt: TGTGCCAGCAGCTTAGATCGGGTTGCGGCGTTCTTC
cdr3_aa: CASSLDRVAAFF

d_call: .
v_call: TRBV12-3/TRBV12-4
j_call: TRBJ2-1
clone_size: .
cdr3_nt: TGTGCCAGCAGTCTTCGGGGGCGGGGGAACCCTTCGCCGTTCTTC
cdr3_aa: CASSLRGRGNPSPFF